The 28 T cell receptor beta chains presented below share a single source sample, sequenced in a study of identical twins. TCRdb recomputed calls from the 5' RACE reads with MiXCR, one row per CDR3 protein. In the table there are some 690,000 distinct CDR3 sequences, around 21% of which are singletons. These records were also assigned to another study, of T cells expressing NK-cell markers.

The specimen sequenced was PBMCs. These receptors all stem from a woman aged 18 to 35 in good health.

This clonotype was detected only a few times. V is TRBV5-1 and J is TRBJ2-1, with 8 bases matching TRBD2. J lost 4 bases, V lost 4 bases, and 7 bases had no gene match. The CDR3 spans 15 residues. CDR1 is SGHRS and CDR2 is YFSETQ in the germline V gene. The CDR3 DNA is TGCGCCAGCAGCAAAGGCGGGGGGACTTACAATGAGCAGTTCTTC. Translated: CASSKGGGTYNEQFF. The full variable domain, rest sourced from reference TRBV5-1 and TRBJ2-1, is KAGVTQTPRYLIKTRGQQVTLSCSPISGHRSVSWYQQTPGQGLQFLFEYFSETQRNKGNFPGRFSGRQFSNSRSEMNVSTLELGDSALYLCASSKGGGTYNEQFFGPGTRLTVL.

This clonotype was recorded many times. The chain recombines TRBV10-2 with TRBJ1-2, with 8 bases that match TRBD1. CDR3 length: 13 residues. Germline CDR1 WSHSY, CDR2 SAAADI. The V segment lost 2 bases and the J segment 5 bases; nucleotides outside the gene matches: 1. The CDR3 sequence is CASSENRGYGYTF. CDR3 nucleotides: TGCGCCAGCAGTGAGAACAGGGGGTATGGCTACACCTTC.

The V call is TRBV5-6, the J call TRBJ1-1; D not resolved. The CDR3 is made up of 15 amino acids. Germline lookup yields CDR1 SGHDT and CDR2 YYEEEE. V dropped 4 bases and J dropped 0 bases, with 13 bases sitting between them. In DNA form, the CDR3 reads TGTGCCAGCAGCACAGACATGGGGATGAACACTGAAGCTTTCTTT. Translation gives CASSTDMGMNTEAFF.

This clonotype was detected a few times. This chain links TRBV14 with TRBJ2-7, with 7 bases fitting TRBD1. This CDR3 has 15 amino acids. Germline CDR1 and CDR2: SGHDN and FVKESK. Trimming cost V 4 bases and J 0 bases; bases outside gene matches: 6. The CDR3 nucleotides are TGTGCCAGCAGCCCGATCCGGGACAGCTCCTACGAGCAGTACTTC. This encodes CASSPIRDSSYEQYF.

There are many counts of this clonotype. The chain recombines TRBV20-1 with TRBJ2-7; 7 bases line up with TRBD1. The germline CDR1 and CDR2 sequences are DFQATT and SNEGSKA (reference sequence). Unmatched junction bases numbered 7, after V lost 1 base and J lost 1 base. This CDR3 contains 15 residues. The CDR3 here is CSARVGQVRSYEQYF. CDR3 bases: TGCAGTGCTAGAGTTGGACAGGTGAGGTCCTACGAGCAGTACTTC.

This clonotype was observed a handful of times. This sequence joins TRBV4-2 and TRBJ2-7; 9 bases fit TRBD1. There are 15 residues in the CDR3. The germline V gene has CDR1 LGHNA and CDR2 YNFKEQ. With V trimmed by 6 bases and J by 4 bases, 10 bases remained unmatched. The CDR3 protein is CASSSPGTGLYEQYF. In DNA, the CDR3 is TGTGCCAGCAGTTCACCTGGGACAGGGCTTTACGAGCAGTACTTC.

The CDR3 nucleotides are TGTGCCCTAAACCGGGCGCCCGCCAACACTGAAGCTTTCTTT. Its translation is CALNRAPANTEAFF. J is TRBJ1-1 and V is TRBV7-8; D ambiguous. Germline assignment: CDR1 SGHVS and CDR2 FQNEAQ. This CDR3 is built from 14 residues. V lost 11 bases, J lost 2 bases, and 18 bases lay in between. Together with reference TRBV7-8 and TRBJ1-1, the CDR3 gives the full variable domain: GAGVSQSPRYKVAKRGQDVALRCDPISGHVSLFWYQQALGQGPEFLTYFQNEAQLDKSGLPSDRFFAERPEGSVSTLKIQRTQQEDSAVYLCALNRAPANTEAFFGQGTRLTVV.

The chain couples TRBV20-1 to TRBJ2-5; weak D call: TRBD1 (5 bases). This CDR3 contains 13 residues. Trimming removed 6 bases at V and 2 bases at J, with 13 bases between. CDR1 and CDR2 from the germline V gene are DFQATT and SNEGSKA (reference sequence). This CDR3 is CSAARQGQETQYF. The CDR3 DNA reads TGCAGTGCGGCCCGGCAGGGACAAGAGACCCAGTACTTC.

V gene TRBV3-1 combines with J gene TRBJ2-5, with 7 bases identical to TRBD2. Unmatched junction bases numbered 4, after V lost 5 bases and J lost 4 bases. From germline, CDR1 is LGHDT and CDR2 YNNKEL (reference sequence). The CDR3 consists of 13 residues. The CDR3 region has the DNA TGTGCCAGCAGCGGGAGGGCCCCAGAGACCCAGTACTTC. Residues: CASSGRAPETQYF.

There are many counts of this clonotype. The chain links TRBV20-1 to TRBJ2-2, with TRBD1 as a possible D gene (6 bases). This CDR3 contains 14 residues. Per the germline V gene, CDR1 is DFQATT and CDR2 is SNEGSKA (reference sequence). V shed 5 bases and J shed 2 bases, with 12 bases lying between them. This CDR3 reads CSAPGTLNTGELFF. The CDR3 nucleotides are TGCAGTGCTCCCGGGACACTAAACACCGGGGAGCTGTTTTTT.

This clonotype occurred a few times. This chain connects TRBV18 to TRBJ2-5, with a tentative D call TRBD1 (6 bases). CDR1 and CDR2 (germline): KGHSH, LQKENI. V shed 6 bases and J shed 5 bases, with 13 bases lying between them. This CDR3 has 13 residues. CDR3 nucleotide sequence: TGTGCCAGCTCCCAACAGGGTTTGGAGACCCAGTACTTC. This codes for CASSQQGLETQYF.

The chain is built from TRBV2 and TRBJ2-1; D is unclear. This CDR3 region has 12 residues. Per germline, CDR1 SNHLY and CDR2 FYNNEI. Between the trimmed V and J ends, which lost 6 bases and 6 bases, there was a span of 9 bases. CDR3 in amino acids: CASSAQLNEQFF. CDR3 DNA: TGTGCCAGCAGCGCCCAGCTCAATGAGCAGTTCTTC.

The V and J genes are TRBV4-1 and TRBJ1-5; D gene uncertain. The CDR3 is made up of 16 amino acids. V gave up 1 base and J gave up 0 bases, with 10 bases separating them. Per the germline V gene, CDR1 is MGHRA and CDR2 is YSYEKL. In nucleotides, the CDR3 is TGCGCCAGCAGCCAAGTATTGGCTCGTAGCAATCAGCCCCAGCATTTT. Amino acid sequence: CASSQVLARSNQPQHF.

The chain couples TRBV6-2 or TRBV6-3 to TRBJ2-1; the match to TRBD2 covers 8 bases. The V and J ends lost 2 bases and 9 bases, in that order; junction bases with no gene match: 21. Germline V gives CDR1 MNHEY, CDR2 SVGEGT. This CDR3 comprises 19 residues. CDR3 coding DNA: TGTGCCAGCAGTTACAGGGCTAGCGGGTCTTTCCTCTATAGTGGTGAGCAGTTCTTC. Translated: CASSYRASGSFLYSGEQFF.

The rearrangement links TRBV3-1 to TRBJ2-5; no definite D call. The germline V gene encodes CDR1 LGHDT and CDR2 YNNKEL (reference sequence). The length of the CDR3 is 13 residues. V was trimmed by 6 bases and J by 5 bases, leaving 13 bases between them. CDR3 protein: CASRSELGETQYF. For the CDR3, the DNA is TGTGCCAGCAGGTCGGAGCTAGGGGAGACCCAGTACTTC.

The V and J genes are TRBV7-2 and TRBJ1-5; TRBD1 might be the D (5 bases). The CDR3 is 14 amino acids. Trimming shortened V by 4 bases and J by 3 bases, and 10 bases separated the two germline ends. Germline CDR1 and CDR2: SGHTA and FQGNSA. The CDR3 DNA follows: TGTGCCAGCAGCTACCGGGACCCCAATCAGCCCCAGCATTTT. Amino acids: CASSYRDPNQPQHF.

This clonotype was observed a handful of times. The chain joins TRBV9 to TRBJ2-1; 9 bases are a match to TRBD2. The trim removed 3 bases at V and 2 bases at J, leaving 6 bases unmatched. Germline values: CDR1 SGDLS, CDR2 YYNGEE. The CDR3 totals 16 residues. For the CDR3, the DNA is TGTGCCAGCAGCGCCAGACTAGCGGACCCCTACAATGAGCAGTTCTTC. It codes for CASSARLADPYNEQFF.

This chain links TRBV11-2 with TRBJ2-1; 12 positions match TRBD2. The V and J ends lost 5 bases and 4 bases, in that order; junction bases with no gene match: 12. This CDR3 is 18 amino acids long. Germline V CDR1 and CDR2: SGHAT, FQNNGV. The DNA of the CDR3 is TGTGCCAGCAGCCCTAGGCCCCCCACTAGCGGGGGGTACAATGAGCAGTTCTTC. Protein: CASSPRPPTSGGYNEQFF.

This clonotype was detected a few times. The CDR3: CASSSIVSEQYF. For the CDR3, the DNA is TGTGCCAGCAGCTCAATTGTTTCCGAGCAGTACTTC. The chain employs TRBV7-2 and TRBJ2-7; no clear D. V shed 4 bases and J shed 6 bases, with 10 bases lying between them. The CDR3 runs to 12 residues. Per germline, CDR1 SGHTA and CDR2 FQGNSA.

V gene TRBV5-8 combines with J gene TRBJ2-5; tentative D call: TRBD2 (6 bases). V shed 4 bases and J shed 0 bases, with 13 bases lying between them. CDR1 and CDR2 from the germline V gene are SGHTS and YDEGEE. The CDR3 consists of 15 residues. In DNA form, the CDR3 reads TGTGCCAGCAGCCCGCGGGACGGATACCAAGAGACCCAGTACTTC. This codes for CASSPRDGYQETQYF.

This clonotype has a handful of counts. The chain has TRBV5-6 and TRBJ2-7, with TRBD1 as a possible D gene (5 bases). CDR1 and CDR2 from the germline V gene are SGHDT and YYEEEE. V was trimmed by 1 base and J by 4 bases, leaving 9 bases between them. The CDR3 covers 13 residues. Here the CDR3 DNA reads TGTGCCAGCAGCTTGAGGGGCCGGTACGAGCAGTACTTC. Translating gives CASSLRGRYEQYF.

In this sample, this clonotype turned up a few times. The V gene is TRBV7-9, the J gene TRBJ2-3, with D perhaps matching TRBD1 or TRBD2 (5 bases each). The CDR3 is 14 residues long. Trimming removed 3 bases from V and 5 bases from J, with 12 bases in between. Germline V gene data show CDR1 as SEHNR and CDR2 as FQNEAQ (reference sequence). The CDR3 loop reads CASSFNGARDTQYF. The CDR3 DNA is TGTGCCAGCAGCTTCAACGGGGCACGAGATACGCAGTATTTT.

The chain links TRBV5-1 to TRBJ2-5; 7 nucleotides match TRBD2. Germline CDR1 is SGHRS and CDR2 is YFSETQ. This CDR3 is 15 amino acids long. V was pared by 7 bases and J by 5 bases, with 14 bases of the junction left unmatched. This chain's CDR3 is CASFRDGQGGETQYF. CDR3 bases: TGCGCCAGCTTTCGCGACGGGCAGGGAGGGGAGACCCAGTACTTC. The variable domain in full, with the rest retrieved from reference TRBV5-1 and TRBJ2-5, is KAGVTQTPRYLIKTRGQQVTLSCSPISGHRSVSWYQQTPGQGLQFLFEYFSETQRNKGNFPGRFSGRQFSNSRSEMNVSTLELGDSALYLCASFRDGQGGETQYFGPGTRLLVL.

The V gene is TRBV27, the J gene TRBJ2-5; no firm D call. The CDR3 loop spans 13 amino acids. The V end lost 0 bases, the J end lost 12 bases, and 14 bases lay between the germline ends. Germline values: CDR1 MNHEY, CDR2 SMNVEV (reference sequence). CDR3: CASSLSIRDFKYF. The CDR3 region has the DNA TGTGCCAGCAGTTTATCCATCCGAGACTTCAAGTACTTC.

The chain recombines TRBV5-1 with TRBJ1-1, with 7 bases fitting TRBD1. Germline-derived CDR1 and CDR2 are SGHRS and YFSETQ. There are 14 residues in the CDR3. V lost 4 bases to trimming and J lost 3 bases; unmatched junction nucleotides: 6. CDR3 sequence (DNA): TGCGCCAGCAGCAATAACAGGGGCGACACTGAAGCTTTCTTT. Translation gives CASSNNRGDTEAFF. The full variable domain, in which reference TRBV5-1 and TRBJ1-1 provide the parts outside the CDR3, is KAGVTQTPRYLIKTRGQQVTLSCSPISGHRSVSWYQQTPGQGLQFLFEYFSETQRNKGNFPGRFSGRQFSNSRSEMNVSTLELGDSALYLCASSNNRGDTEAFFGQGTRLTVV.

The chain couples TRBV12-3 or TRBV12-4 to TRBJ2-1; 11 bases line up with TRBD2. V gave up 4 bases and J gave up 6 bases; unmatched junction bases: 5. This CDR3 spans 15 amino acids. The CDR3 nucleotides read TGTGCCAGCAGTTACATAGCGGGAGGGAGCAATGAGCAGTTCTTC. This codes for CASSYIAGGSNEQFF.

The rearrangement joins TRBV11-2 to TRBJ2-7; D is unresolved. V lost 5 bases and J 7 bases, leaving 15 bases between the germline ends. The CDR3 covers 13 residues. Germline loops: CDR1 SGHAT, CDR2 FQNNGV. The CDR3 region has the DNA TGTGCCAGCAGCCCCTCCGCAGGAAGGGAGCAGTACTTC. Translated, it gives CASSPSAGREQYF. The full variable domain, in which reference TRBV11-2 and TRBJ2-7 provide the parts outside the CDR3, is EAGVAQSPRYKIIEKRQSVAFWCNPISGHATLYWYQQILGQGPKLLIQFQNNGVVDDSQLPKDRFSAERLKGVDSTLKIQPAKLEDSAVYLCASSPSAGREQYFGPGTRLTVT.

The V gene is TRBV27, the J gene TRBJ2-7, with 10 bases aligning to TRBD1. The germline V gene encodes CDR1 MNHEY and CDR2 SMNVEV (reference sequence). The CDR3 contains 15 residues. The V gene end was trimmed by 7 bases and the J gene end by 5 bases; junction bases not matched to a gene: 11. The CDR3 reads CASMSLGTGVHEQYF. In DNA form, the CDR3 reads TGTGCCAGCATGTCCTTAGGGACAGGGGTGCACGAGCAGTACTTC.